These 22 T cell receptor beta chains came from one sample sequenced in a study of CD8 T cells in Susac syndrome. Random hexamers were used to reverse transcribe the RNA input (0.5 to 1 ug). A single record per CDR3 protein comes from TCRdb applying MiXCR to the immunoSEQ multiplex PCR reads. Here the sample spans about 200,000 distinct CDR3 sequences, roughly 92% being singletons. The sequencing sample was made of CD4+ T cells from PBMCs. The receptors come from a human donor in good health.

This chain connects TRBV10-3 to TRBJ2-2, with 13 bases matching TRBD2. Germline values: CDR1 ENHRY, CDR2 SYGVKD. After removal of 1 base from V and 0 bases from J, the junction contained 5 bases not matched to a gene. The CDR3 sequence is 19 residues long. The CDR3 nucleotides are TGTGCCATCAGTGAGTGGGCCGGACTAGCGGGGGCGAACACCGGGGAGCTGTTTTTT. Its protein product is CAISEWAGLAGANTGELFF.

The rearrangement uses TRBV9 and TRBJ1-2; maybe TRBD1 (6 bases). Germline V lookup: CDR1 SGDLS, CDR2 YYNGEE. V gave up 4 bases and J gave up 2 bases, with 15 bases separating them. The CDR3 has 15 amino acids. The CDR3 sequence is CASSSKLGGNYGYTF. DNA for the CDR3: TGTGCCAGCAGCTCCAAATTAGGGGGGAACTATGGCTACACCTTC.

V usage is TRBV29-1 and J usage is TRBJ1-1; tentative D call: TRBD1 (5 bases). The CDR3 spans 13 residues. CDR1 is SQVTM, CDR2 ANQGSEA, per germline. Trimming cost V 6 bases and J 1 base, with 12 bases left between them. The CDR3 spells CSVGAVGNTEAFF. CDR3 DNA sequence: TGCAGCGTCGGGGCGGTCGGGAACACTGAAGCTTTCTTT.

The V call is TRBV29-1, the J call TRBJ2-5; perhaps TRBD2 as D (5 bases). V was pared by 5 bases and J by 6 bases, with 13 bases between. The germline gives CDR1 SQVTM, CDR2 ANQGSEA. The CDR3 runs 12 residues. CDR3 bases: TGCAGCGTTTGGGCGGGTGAGAAGACCCAGTACTTC. It specifies CSVWAGEKTQYF.

The rearrangement joins TRBV5-1 to TRBJ2-1; possible D gene TRBD2, 6 bases. V lost 3 bases and J lost 9, with 19 bases in between. Germline-derived CDR1 and CDR2 are SGHRS and YFSETQ. The CDR3 length is 15 residues. The CDR3 nucleotides are TGCGCCAGCAGCTCGGGGGTGTGGGGGTCCGGTGAGCAGTTCTTC. Translation gives CASSSGVWGSGEQFF.

The chain joins TRBV7-9 to TRBJ2-5; D not certain. This CDR3 has 14 residues. CDR1 is SEHNR, CDR2 FQNEAQ, per germline (reference sequence). The V end lost 1 base, the J end lost 1 base, and 7 bases lay between the germline ends. This CDR3 reads CASSLGAGQETQYF. In nucleotides, the CDR3 is TGTGCCAGCAGCTTAGGGGCAGGCCAAGAGACCCAGTACTTC.

This clonotype was detected once. The genes are TRBV7-3 and TRBJ2-1; 12 positions agree with TRBD2. Per germline, CDR1 SGHTA and CDR2 FQGTGA. CDR3 size: 14 residues. The trim removed 5 bases at V and 9 bases at J, leaving 5 bases unmatched. In DNA, the CDR3 is TGTGCCAGCAGCCTAGGACTAGCGGGGTTTGAGCAGTTCTTC. Amino acids: CASSLGLAGFEQFF.

The rearrangement uses TRBV12-3 or TRBV12-4 and TRBJ1-2; TRBD1 matches 11 bases. V gave up 4 bases and J gave up 7 bases; unmatched junction bases: 5. The CDR3 extends over 14 amino acids. CDR3 residues: CASSSDRGLGGYTF. For the CDR3, the DNA is TGTGCCAGCAGTTCGGACAGGGGGCTTGGTGGCTACACCTTC.

Only one count was recorded for this clonotype. The J gene is TRBJ2-1, the V gene TRBV28; D may be TRBD2 (6 bases). Trimming stripped 3 bases from V and 10 bases from J, with 16 bases between. CDR3 length: 14 residues. The germline gives CDR1 MDHEN, CDR2 SYDVKM. The chain's CDR3 is CASSLPGTRREQFF. DNA of the CDR3: TGTGCCAGCAGTTTGCCCGGGACTCGTAGAGAGCAGTTCTTC.

The V gene is TRBV28, the J gene TRBJ2-6; 7 nucleotides agree with TRBD1. This CDR3 is 16 amino acids long. Trimming at V came to 3 bases and at J to 2 bases, leaving 4 bases not matched to a gene. CDR1 is MDHEN, CDR2 SYDVKM, per germline. CDR3 DNA sequence: TGTGCCAGCAGTTTTCGGACAGGCACTGGGGCCAACGTCCTGACTTTC. Its translation is CASSFRTGTGANVLTF.

This chain links TRBV19 with TRBJ2-1, with unresolved D. The V end lost 1 base, the J end lost 9 bases, and 16 bases lay between the germline ends. CDR1 and CDR2 (germline): LNHDA, SQIVND (reference sequence). CDR3 length: 15 residues. As DNA, the CDR3 is TGTGCCAGTAGTATAGGAGGTTCCGCTTACGGTGAGCAGTTCTTC. Amino acid sequence: CASSIGGSAYGEQFF.

V and J are TRBV20-1 and TRBJ2-3; 10 bases map to TRBD2. CDR3 length equals 16 residues. CDR1 and CDR2 from the germline V gene are DFQATT and SNEGSKA (reference sequence). Trimming at V came to 5 bases and at J to 5 bases, leaving 13 bases not matched to a gene. The CDR3 DNA sequence: TGCAGTGCTGTCCTTAAAGCGGGGGGGCGTGGAGATACGCAGTATTTT. Its protein is CSAVLKAGGRGDTQYF.

The V call is TRBV7-2, the J call TRBJ2-1; D is perhaps TRBD1 or TRBD2 (6 bases each). The CDR3 is 14 amino acids. Trimming cost V 5 bases and J 5 bases, with 13 bases left between them. Germline loops: CDR1 SGHTA, CDR2 FQGNSA. CDR3 nucleotides: TGTGCCAGCAGCCCCTACCGGGGGCACAATGAGCAGTTCTTC. Protein: CASSPYRGHNEQFF. Filled out from reference TRBV7-2 and TRBJ2-1, the complete variable domain reads GAGVSQSPSNKVTEKGKDVELRCDPISGHTALYWYRQSLGQGLEFLIYFQGNSAPDKSGLPSDRFSAERTGGSVSTLTIQRTQQEDSAVYLCASSPYRGHNEQFFGPGTRLTVL.

The genes are TRBV15 and TRBJ1-4; 11 bases match TRBD1. CDR1 is LNHNV and CDR2 is YYDKDF in the germline V gene (reference sequence). The V gene end was trimmed by 3 bases and the J gene end by 7 bases; junction bases not matched to a gene: 4. The CDR3 is 15 residues long. The DNA of the CDR3 is TGTGCCACCAGCAGGGACAGGGGGCGAAGTGAAAAACTGTTTTTT. Amino acid sequence: CATSRDRGRSEKLFF.

The rearrangement joins TRBV6-6 to TRBJ1-2; D is undetermined. With 6 bases removed from V and 6 bases from J, the gap between germline ends came to 5 bases. The V gene's germline CDR1 is MNHNY and CDR2 SVGAGI (reference sequence). The CDR3 is 10 residues long. The CDR3 loop is CASSLDGYTF. DNA for the CDR3: TGTGCCAGCAGCCTCGATGGCTACACCTTC.

The V gene is TRBV5-1, the J gene TRBJ1-6; D possibly corresponds to TRBD1 (6 bases). The CDR3 covers 17 residues. Germline V gene lookup returns CDR1 SGHRS and CDR2 YFSETQ. The ends were cut back, 4 bases at V and 5 bases at J, with 19 bases in the middle. For the CDR3, the DNA is TGCGCCAGCAGCACCCGACAGGCCGGATTTAATAATTCACCCCTCCACTTT. Translation gives CASSTRQAGFNNSPLHF.

J is TRBJ1-2 and V is TRBV28, with 7 bases aligning to TRBD1. In germline, CDR1 is MDHEN, CDR2 SYDVKM. CDR3 length: 18 amino acids. V lost 3 bases and J lost 3; bases outside the gene matches: 16. The CDR3 here is CASSFSTGPNSLHYGYTF. The CDR3 DNA sequence: TGTGCCAGCAGTTTTTCGACAGGGCCTAACTCCCTACACTATGGCTACACCTTC.

V is TRBV16 and J is TRBJ2-3; 11 bases are shared with TRBD1. The germline CDR1 and CDR2 sequences are KGHSY and FQNENV. J gave up 3 bases and V 2 bases, and 4 bases lay outside the gene matches. This CDR3 comprises 16 residues. The DNA for the CDR3 is TGTGCCAGCAGCCAAACCGGGACAGGGGGTACAGATACGCAGTATTTT. This encodes CASSQTGTGGTDTQYF.

The chain combines TRBV5-1 with TRBJ2-2; maybe TRBD1 (6 bases). The germline CDR1 and CDR2 sequences are SGHRS and YFSETQ. V shed 5 bases and J shed 1 base, with 9 bases lying between them. The CDR3 sequence is 14 residues long. CDR3 loop: CASSADRNTGELFF. The CDR3 nucleotides are TGCGCCAGCAGTGCGGACAGGAACACCGGGGAGCTGTTTTTT.

This clonotype was detected once. The V call is TRBV20-1, the J call TRBJ2-1, with 11 bases aligning to TRBD2. The ends lost 2 bases at V and 8 bases at J; junction bases unmatched: 5. The CDR3 loop spans 14 amino acids. Germline-derived CDR1 and CDR2 are DFQATT and SNEGSKA (reference sequence). CDR3 in amino acids: CSARRSGGAHEQFF. The CDR3 DNA reads TGCAGTGCTAGACGTAGCGGGGGGGCCCATGAGCAGTTCTTC.

The rearrangement joins TRBV30 to TRBJ2-5, with unresolved D. This CDR3 is 11 amino acids long. Trimming removed 4 bases at V and 4 bases at J, with 7 bases between. Germline loops: CDR1 GTSNPN, CDR2 SVGIG (reference sequence). CDR3 in amino acids: CAWIAVETQYF. In DNA, the CDR3 is TGTGCCTGGATAGCTGTAGAGACCCAGTACTTC.

In DNA, the CDR3 is TGTGCCACCAGTGAAACGGCAAACACTGAAGCTTTCTTT. Encoded protein: CATSETANTEAFF. The V gene is TRBV24-1, the J gene TRBJ1-1; D is undetermined. Germline V gene sequence: CDR1 KGHDR, CDR2 SFDVKD. The CDR3 loop spans 13 amino acids. V was pared by 4 bases and J by 2 bases, with 7 bases between.